Included here is one TCR beta chain sequence, with context. Its target is unknown. Germline CDR1 MNHEY, CDR2 SMNVEV (reference sequence). The ends were cut back, 6 bases at V and 5 bases at J, with 22 bases in the middle. This CDR3 has 17 residues. The sample belongs to a study of identical twins. Through template switching, a universal primer site was introduced, and the cDNA contained unique molecular identifiers. TCRdb itself ran the 5' RACE reads through MiXCR, one entry per CDR3 protein. The sample has roughly 1,500,000 distinct CDR3 sequences, about 30% seen once. Whole-study results and caveats: In monozygotic twins, models underestimated the sharing of out-of-frame TCR alpha. Out-of-frame alpha sequences that twins shared showed excess low generation probability. Zero-insertion analyses might be partly confounded by invariant T cells like MAIT and iNKT.

Sequenced: cord blood. The chain is built from TRBV27 and TRBJ1-4; possibly TRBD1 for D (5 bases). This receptor was identified in a newborn girl in good health. The CDR3 region has the DNA TGTGCCAGCAGCAGGTTAGGGGCCGCCGGGGTGAATGAAAAACTGTTTTTT. Translating it yields CASSRLGAAGVNEKLFF.